This T cell receptor beta chain emerged from a study of blood T cell repertoires in COVID-19. As for the study in general: Samples came from the United States, Italy and Spain, spanning acute and convalescent COVID-19. In each case, the material was cDNA or gDNA derived from T cells, B-cell-depleted T cells, or PBMCs.

Germline CDR1 reads LGHNA; CDR2 reads YNFKEQ. V was shortened by 1 base and J by 4 bases, with 14 bases between the two germline ends. There are 16 residues in the CDR3. Per the study methods: Reference gene primer amplification yielded estimated nucleated cell counts. Profiled with immunoSEQ multiplex PCR; TCRdb holds only in-frame clones, not every one. V, J and clone size are those of that table, while D and trimming were read from the DNA. The table shows about 290,000 clones, with 86% occurring only once. The table lists this clone with a few counts. The chain carries TRBV4-2 and TRBJ1-3, with D possibly TRBD1 on 5 matching bases. The specimen sequenced was peripheral blood. The source is a woman aged 25 to 45 with active or convalescent COVID-19. The CDR3 DNA is TGTGCCAGCAGCCAAGTGGGACTTCAGGGAGGAAACACCATATATTTT. As protein: CASSQVGLQGGNTIYF.